These 25 T cell receptor beta chains originate from one sample sequenced in a study of cytomegalovirus exposure and HLA in healthy donors. PCR amplification relied on 60 Vbeta primers (plus 13 Jbeta primers). Method: immunoSEQ multiplex PCR; TCRdb's copy keeps in-frame clones and lacks some. The sample consists of 150,000 or so clones, 80% of them appearing once. Sequenced material: PBMCs. The receptors originated from a man aged 45-65 years in good health and CMV-seronegative.

The rearrangement joins TRBV27 to TRBJ2-7; TRBD1 matches at 7 bases. Germline assignment: CDR1 MNHEY and CDR2 SMNVEV (reference sequence). The J segment lost 3 bases and the V segment lost 6 bases, leaving 5 bases of the junction unmatched. The CDR3 spans 13 residues. The CDR3 loop reads CASSSTGHYEQYF. The CDR3 nucleotides read TGTGCCAGCAGCTCGACAGGGCACTACGAGCAGTACTTC.

The V call is TRBV6-5, the J call TRBJ1-6; 8 bases align to TRBD1. Germline CDR1 is MNHEY and CDR2 is SVGAGI. This CDR3 comprises 15 residues. With 1 base clipped from V and 7 bases from J, the junction kept 3 bases outside the gene matches. Here the CDR3 DNA reads TGTGCCAGCAGTTACTTACGGGACAGGAATTCACCCCTCCACTTT. It translates to CASSYLRDRNSPLHF.

The CDR3 sequence is CASSNTGVLNTEAFF. In DNA form, the CDR3 reads TGTGCCAGTAGTAACACAGGGGTGTTGAACACTGAAGCTTTCTTT. This sequence joins TRBV19 and TRBJ1-1; TRBD1 matches at 7 bases. Germline V gene data show CDR1 as LNHDA and CDR2 as SQIVND (reference sequence). The length of the CDR3 is 15 residues. V trimming: 4 bases; J trimming: 0 bases; junction bases outside the gene matches: 5.

Note on this clone: The identical CDR3 is also encoded by other nucleotide sequences in the sample. The chain employs TRBV6-5 and TRBJ1-5; 9 bases are a match to TRBD1. V lost 0 bases and J lost 6; bases outside the gene matches: 3. This CDR3 comprises 15 residues. The germline gives CDR1 MNHEY, CDR2 SVGAGI. The CDR3 nucleotides read TGTGCCAGCAGTTACTCGGGACAGGGAAGTCAGCCCCAGCATTTT. It is translated as CASSYSGQGSQPQHF.

The chain employs TRBV7-9 and TRBJ2-1, with TRBD1 as a possible D gene (6 bases). Germline V CDR1 and CDR2: SEHNR, FQNEAQ (reference sequence). The CDR3 totals 15 residues. Trimming removed 6 bases at V and 5 bases at J, with 17 bases between. CDR3 sequence reads: CASRPRQVEHNEQFF. CDR3 DNA sequence: TGTGCCAGCAGGCCTCGACAGGTAGAACACAATGAGCAGTTCTTC. The variable domain in full, with the rest retrieved from reference TRBV7-9 and TRBJ2-1, is DTGVSQNPRHKITKRGQNVTFRCDPISEHNRLYWYRQTLGQGPEFLTYFQNEAQLEKSRLLSDRFSAERPKGSFSTLEIQRTEQGDSAMYLCASRPRQVEHNEQFFGPGTRLTVL.

This chain connects TRBV5-1 to TRBJ2-7; the D is unclear. CDR1 is SGHRS, CDR2 YFSETQ, per germline. The V end was cut by 4 bases, the J end by 0 bases, with 11 bases between. This CDR3 has 14 residues. The CDR3: CASSPAYGSYEQYF. The CDR3 bases are TGCGCCAGCAGCCCCGCCTACGGCTCCTACGAGCAGTACTTC.

This chain connects TRBV7-8 to TRBJ2-2; TRBD2 might be the D (6 bases). Germline V CDR1 and CDR2: SGHVS, FQNEAQ. Trimming pared 8 bases from V and 0 bases from J, leaving 16 bases between. This CDR3 is built from 16 residues. The CDR3 region has the DNA TGTGCCAGCGGGAAACTCGGGGGAACGAACACCGGGGAGCTGTTTTTT. It is translated as CASGKLGGTNTGELFF.

There are a few counts of this clone. This chain links TRBV6-4 with TRBJ2-3, with D possibly being TRBD2 (6 bases). Looked up from germline, CDR1 is MRHNA and CDR2 is SNTAGT. This CDR3 has 13 residues. Trimming took 4 bases from V and 3 from J, leaving 8 bases between them. Here the CDR3 DNA reads TGTGCCAGCAGTGCTAGCGAAACAGATACGCAGTATTTT. It translates to CASSASETDTQYF.

The chain is built from TRBV27 and TRBJ2-2; 8 positions agree with TRBD2. Germline CDR1 is MNHEY and CDR2 is SMNVEV (reference sequence). V shed 5 bases, J shed 4 bases, and the junction held 12 bases outside the gene matches. This CDR3 spans 17 amino acids. CDR3 sequence: CASSKGVAGLSTGELFF. The CDR3 coding sequence is TGTGCCAGCAGTAAAGGGGTAGCGGGATTAAGCACCGGGGAGCTGTTTTTT.

This rearrangement joins TRBV2 to TRBJ1-4, with a weak D call TRBD1 (6 bases). The CDR3 sequence is 14 residues long. Germline V lookup: CDR1 SNHLY, CDR2 FYNNEI. Trimming cost V 4 bases and J 2 bases, with 8 bases left between them. CDR3 protein: CASSAQGTNEKLFF. CDR3 sequence (DNA): TGTGCCAGCAGTGCACAGGGTACTAATGAAAAACTGTTTTTT.

Only one count was recorded for this clone. The chain employs TRBV9 and TRBJ2-7, with 7 positions matching TRBD1. CDR1 is SGDLS, CDR2 YYNGEE, per germline. This CDR3 contains 16 residues. V dropped 4 bases and J dropped 3; count of bases not matched to a gene: 13. CDR3 DNA: TGTGCCAGCAGCCATTCCCGACAGGGTAATCTCTACGAGCAGTACTTC. Residues: CASSHSRQGNLYEQYF.

The V and J genes are TRBV28 and TRBJ1-3; TRBD1 might be the D (5 bases). V shed 6 bases and J shed 4 bases, with 16 bases lying between them. The CDR3 covers 15 residues. In germline, CDR1 is MDHEN, CDR2 SYDVKM. The CDR3 reads CASRRPGQGGNTIYF. The DNA for the CDR3 is TGTGCCAGCAGGCGTCCTGGGCAGGGAGGAAACACCATATATTTT.

The gene calls are TRBV9 and TRBJ2-1, with 7 positions matching TRBD2. The CDR3 extends over 15 amino acids. CDR1 and CDR2 from the germline V gene are SGDLS and YYNGEE. Trimming removed 6 bases from V and 1 base from J; junction bases left unmatched: 7. CDR3 protein: CASTPGGRSYNEQFF. CDR3 DNA: TGTGCCAGCACCCCCGGGGGGAGATCCTACAATGAGCAGTTCTTC.

CDR3 sequence: CASSDAGQSYEQYF. The CDR3 DNA reads as TGTGCCAGCAGTGATGCGGGTCAGTCCTACGAGCAGTACTTC. This chain connects TRBV2 to TRBJ2-7, with D tentatively TRBD2 (5 bases). V lost 3 bases and J lost 1, with 10 bases in between. This CDR3 spans 14 amino acids. Germline V gene sequence: CDR1 SNHLY, CDR2 FYNNEI.

The rearrangement joins TRBV6-5 to TRBJ2-2; maybe TRBD1 (5 bases). V was clipped by 2 bases and J by 7 bases, with 17 bases between them. CDR1 is MNHEY and CDR2 is SVGAGI in the germline V gene. This CDR3 spans 16 amino acids. The CDR3 DNA reads as TGTGCCAGCAGTTACACGAGTCTGACAGAGCTCGGGGAGCTGTTTTTT. Its translation is CASSYTSLTELGELFF.

This clone was seen a single time. The chain combines TRBV30 with TRBJ1-2, with D uncertain. Trimming left V 8 bases short and J 4 bases short, with 17 bases between. The germline CDR1 and CDR2 sequences are GTSNPN and SVGIG (reference sequence). CDR3 size: 13 residues. This CDR3 reads CAATNSSTYGYTF. CDR3 in DNA: TGTGCCGCGACGAACAGCTCAACCTATGGCTACACCTTC.

CDR3 region: CSVASGFYNEQFF. DNA for the CDR3: TGCAGCGTAGCTAGCGGGTTCTACAATGAGCAGTTCTTC. The chain recombines TRBV29-1 with TRBJ2-1; TRBD2 matches at 8 bases. The CDR3 contains 13 residues. CDR1 is SQVTM and CDR2 is ANQGSEA in the germline V gene. Losses at the gene ends were 6 bases for V and 3 bases for J; bases not matched to a gene: 4.

The chain links TRBV29-1 to TRBJ1-5; 12 bases match TRBD1. CDR3 length equals 17 residues. The J segment lost 2 bases and the V segment lost 6 bases, leaving 11 bases of the junction unmatched. Germline V CDR1 and CDR2: SQVTM, ANQGSEA. The CDR3 protein is CSVAGTGGASGNQPQHF. CDR3 coding DNA: TGCAGCGTGGCTGGGACAGGGGGCGCCAGTGGCAATCAGCCCCAGCATTTT.

The rearrangement joins TRBV2 to TRBJ2-7, with 9 bases matching TRBD1. V lost 9 bases, J lost 4 bases, and 10 bases stayed unmatched. There are 14 residues in the CDR3. CDR1 and CDR2 (germline): SNHLY, FYNNEI. In DNA, the CDR3 is TGTGCCAGTGAGTTGGACAGGGGCAGTTACGAGCAGTACTTC. It encodes CASELDRGSYEQYF.

The genes are TRBV14 and TRBJ2-1, with D maybe TRBD2 (6 bases). V was cut by 5 bases and J by 11 bases, with 22 bases left in between. The CDR3 consists of 15 residues. Germline V lookup: CDR1 SGHDN, CDR2 FVKESK. CDR3 in DNA: TGTGCCAGCAGCTCCTTAGCGGAGGGAACTTTTAAGCAGTTCTTC. It yields the protein CASSSLAEGTFKQFF.

The chain links TRBV27 to TRBJ1-1, with 11 bases matching TRBD1. Trimming at V came to 3 bases and at J to 7 bases, leaving 4 bases not matched to a gene. Germline CDR1 MNHEY, CDR2 SMNVEV (reference sequence). The CDR3 contains 14 residues. In nucleotides, the CDR3 is TGTGCCAGCAGTTTGGGACAGGGGGAGGGTGAAGCTTTCTTT. Residues: CASSLGQGEGEAFF.

This chain uses TRBV7-8 with TRBJ1-2; TRBD1 matches 11 bases. The germline CDR1 and CDR2 sequences are SGHVS and FQNEAQ. Trimming removed 0 bases from V and 2 bases from J; junction bases left unmatched: 8. The CDR3 covers 18 residues. CDR3 coding DNA: TGTGCCAGCAGCTTAGCGTATAGGACAGGGGGCCAAAACTATGGCTACACCTTC. It encodes CASSLAYRTGGQNYGYTF.

This clone was seen only a few times. This sample also contains other DNA sequences that code for the same CDR3. The CDR3 protein is CASRTANTEAFF. The CDR3 region has the DNA TGTGCCAGCAGGACAGCCAACACTGAAGCTTTCTTT. The chain employs TRBV27 and TRBJ1-1, with D maybe TRBD1 (5 bases). This CDR3 contains 12 residues. V lost 6 bases and J lost 2, with 7 bases in between. In germline, CDR1 is MNHEY, CDR2 SMNVEV (reference sequence).

This sequence joins TRBV5-1 and TRBJ2-7, with 7 nucleotides matching TRBD1. The CDR3 covers 15 residues. V gave up 0 bases and J gave up 3 bases; unmatched junction bases: 6. The germline V gene encodes CDR1 SGHRS and CDR2 YFSETQ. As DNA, the CDR3 is TGCGCCAGCAGCTTGGGACAGGGTAATCTCTACGAGCAGTACTTC. It translates to CASSLGQGNLYEQYF.

The chain is built from TRBV9 and TRBJ2-3, with TRBD1 identical over 9 bases. CDR1 is SGDLS, CDR2 YYNGEE, per germline. V shed 4 bases, J shed 6 bases, and the junction held 12 bases outside the gene matches. The CDR3 runs to 16 residues. In DNA form, the CDR3 reads TGTGCCAGCAGCATTACACCGGGACAGGGAGGGGATACGCAGTATTTT. It translates to CASSITPGQGGDTQYF.